Reported below is one T cell receptor (beta chain). Its specificity is not known. The CDR3 consists of 15 residues. Trimming took 0 bases from V and 0 from J, leaving 6 bases between them. Germline assignment: CDR1 SEHNR and CDR2 FQNEAQ (reference sequence). Template switching introduced a universal primer site, and the cDNA bore unique molecular identifiers. TCRdb reanalysed the 5' RACE reads using MiXCR and keeps one entry per CDR3 protein. The table lists 500,000 or so distinct CDR3 sequences, 12% to 15% of them singletons. The data belong to a study of identical twins. The study, taken as a whole, reports: The presence of invariant MAIT and iNKT cells could partly confound analyses of zero-insertion sequences.

These same records also appear under a second study, on yellow fever vaccine responses in identical twins.

The chain combines TRBV7-9 with TRBJ2-4; TRBD2 is a possible D gene (6 bases). Sequencing input: CD4+ T cells sorted from blood. This receptor was obtained from a woman aged 18-30 years in good health. In nucleotides, the CDR3 is TGTGCCAGCAGCTTAGCGGGGGGAGCCAAAAACATTCAGTACTTC. Its protein is CASSLAGGAKNIQYF.